The present entry profiles one T cell receptor beta chain with its context. Germline lookup yields CDR1 MNHNS and CDR2 SASEGT. CDR3 length: 14 amino acids. Germline trimming cut 6 bases from V and 3 bases from J; bases unmatched to any gene: 5. This sample stems from a study of T cell changes during pregnancy in multiple sclerosis. This table comes from immunoSEQ multiplex PCR, and its TCRdb copy is limited to in-frame clones, with some not included. The sample includes about 120,000 clones, under 95% seen only once; the top ten take around 6%. This chain connects TRBV6-1 to TRBJ1-2; 9 nucleotides agree with TRBD1. The receptor was isolated from a female donor with multiple sclerosis, enrolled in a pregnancy study. The sample in question was peripheral blood, obtained before pregnancy. The CDR3 reads CASRGQGQDYGYTF. The DNA for the CDR3 is TGTGCCAGCAGGGGACAGGGTCAGGACTATGGCTACACCTTC.